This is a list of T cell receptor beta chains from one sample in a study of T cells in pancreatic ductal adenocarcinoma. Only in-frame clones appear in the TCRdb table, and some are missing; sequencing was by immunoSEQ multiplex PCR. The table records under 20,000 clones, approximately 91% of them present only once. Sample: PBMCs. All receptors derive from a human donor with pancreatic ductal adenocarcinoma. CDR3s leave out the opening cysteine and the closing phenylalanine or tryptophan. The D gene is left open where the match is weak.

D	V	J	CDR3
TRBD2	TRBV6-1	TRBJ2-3	ASSGTSGGADTQY
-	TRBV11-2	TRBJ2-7	ASSRSGSRYEQY
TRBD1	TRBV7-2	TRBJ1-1	ASSSGTGESTEAF
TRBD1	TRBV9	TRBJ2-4	ASSVRDRGFGNIQY
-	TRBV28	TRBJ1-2	ASSLGGVGFYGYT
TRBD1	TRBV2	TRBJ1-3	ASRPGQGRGGNTIY
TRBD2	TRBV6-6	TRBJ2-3	AIRLAGLTDTQY
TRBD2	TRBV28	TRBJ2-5	ASSPNSGGAVETQY
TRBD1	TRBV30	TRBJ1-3	AWSVQVQGVY
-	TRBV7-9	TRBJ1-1	ASSLGAGRRPLKAF
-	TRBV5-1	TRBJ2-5	ASSLAGLQTQY
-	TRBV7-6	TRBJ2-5	ASSSARGETQY
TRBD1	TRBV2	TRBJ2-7	ASSGQGAYEQY
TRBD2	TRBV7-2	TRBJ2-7	ASSLRAGGPYEQY
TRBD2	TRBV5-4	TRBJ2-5	ASSRSGGAGGETQY
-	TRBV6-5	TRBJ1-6	ATRLGLDNSPLH
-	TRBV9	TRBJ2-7	ASSVSPGEPYEQY
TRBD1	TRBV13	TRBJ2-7	ASMGQGGSEQY
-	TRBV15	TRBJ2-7	ATSRDFGYEQY
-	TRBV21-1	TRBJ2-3	ASSKAAGKTKDTQY
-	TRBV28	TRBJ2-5	ASSLGGGLGETQY
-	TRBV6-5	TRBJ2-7	ASRINRDIIGEQY
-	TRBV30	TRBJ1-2	AWSVQGGRYGYT
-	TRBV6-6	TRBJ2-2	ASSYEQGATGELF
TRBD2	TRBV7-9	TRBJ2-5	ASSFASGGETQY
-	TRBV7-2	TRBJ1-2	ASSLAQSNYGYT
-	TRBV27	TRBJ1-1	ASSPTPGENTEAF
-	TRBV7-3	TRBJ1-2	ASSLAPGTLSGYT
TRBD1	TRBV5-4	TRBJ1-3	ASSGDRAGNTIY
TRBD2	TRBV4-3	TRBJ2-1	ASSQLAGGPYNEQF
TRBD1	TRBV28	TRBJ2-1	ASSTGVYNEQF
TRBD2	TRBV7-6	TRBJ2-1	ASRYNSGGHEQF
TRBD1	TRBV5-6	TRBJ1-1	ASSLLGGETEAF
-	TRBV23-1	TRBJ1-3	ASSQSQISCTIY
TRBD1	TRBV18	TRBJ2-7	ASSPSEGASVAYEQY
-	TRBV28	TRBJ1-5	ASSFGQPQH
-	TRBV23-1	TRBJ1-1	ASIRLDRMNTEAF
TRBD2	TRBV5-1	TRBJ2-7	ASSLGFVRRAGSSYEQY
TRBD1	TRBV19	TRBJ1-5	ATSHPRDSTWGQPQH
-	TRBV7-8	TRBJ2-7	ASSLRGGGTYEQY
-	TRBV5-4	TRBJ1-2	ASSVTANYGYT
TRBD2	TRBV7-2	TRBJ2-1	ASSLERGGNEQF
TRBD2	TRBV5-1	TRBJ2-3	ASGTSGGAKADTQY
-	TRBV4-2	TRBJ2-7	ASSQGPSGYEQY
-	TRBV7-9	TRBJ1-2	ASSLGRGDGYT
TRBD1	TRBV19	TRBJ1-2	ASSIARGGDYGYT
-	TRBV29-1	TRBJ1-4	SAWDSGNEKLF
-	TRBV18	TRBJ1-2	ASSSVYGYT
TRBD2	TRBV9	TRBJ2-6	ASSAGGGSGANVLT
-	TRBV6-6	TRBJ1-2	ASRNLRDGYGYT
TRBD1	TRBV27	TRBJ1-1	ASSPTGTGELGTEAF
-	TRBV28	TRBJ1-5	ASSSGAGNQPQH